Here is one T cell receptor (beta chain) with its context. CDR3 length: 15 residues. Trimming cost V 0 bases and J 2 bases; bases outside gene matches: 3. Germline V lookup: CDR1 MNHEY, CDR2 SMNVEV (reference sequence). Clones were sequenced by immunoSEQ multiplex PCR, and TCRdb holds only the in-frame ones, with some missing. Of approximately 65,000 clones listed, around 96% are singletons. This sample stems from a study of T cell changes during pregnancy in multiple sclerosis. The sequencing here drew on CD8+ T cells from peripheral blood mononuclear cells, taken after pregnancy. The TCR originated in a female donor with multiple sclerosis, enrolled in a pregnancy study. The V gene is TRBV27, the J gene TRBJ2-7; 8 bases map to TRBD2. The CDR3, as DNA: TGTGCCAGCAGTTTATCCCCGGGAGGGACCTACGAGCAGTACTTC. Its translation: CASSLSPGGTYEQYF.